The rows below give T cell receptor beta chains drawn from one sample of a study of human T cells and chemical hapten exposure. TCRdb redid the calling of the RACE reads with MiXCR, one entry per CDR3 protein. This sample has tens of thousands of distinct CDR3 sequences; about 9.6% occur once, and the top ten carry 13% to 15%. Sequenced here: whole blood, sampled in connection with sensitization to the hapten diphenylcyclopropenone (DPC). These receptors all come from a woman aged 25-40 years with alopecia areata. Some clones in this sample may be carry-over from other donors' samples. Both conserved end residues are part of each CDR3. The D gene is left open where the match is weak. Clone sizes are given selectively: once, few, many, or a class where the clone is expanded.

j_gene: TRBJ1-4
v_gene: TRBV7-2
d_gene: .
abundance: few
CDR3aa: CASSPKTATNEKLFF
CDR3nt: TGTGCCAGCAGCCCTAAAACAGCAACTAATGAAAAACTGTTTTTT

j_gene: TRBJ2-7
v_gene: TRBV20-1
d_gene: .
abundance: many
CDR3aa: CSATPRGSYEQYF
CDR3nt: TGCAGTGCTACTCCTAGAGGGTCCTACGAGCAGTACTTC

j_gene: TRBJ2-3
v_gene: TRBV7-3
d_gene: .
abundance: .
CDR3aa: CASSPTRATRPDTQYF
CDR3nt: TGTGCCAGCAGCCCAACACGAGCGACGAGGCCAGATACGCAGTATTTT

j_gene: TRBJ1-2
v_gene: TRBV7-2
d_gene: .
abundance: many
CDR3aa: CASSATTNYGYTF
CDR3nt: TGTGCCAGCAGCGCTACAACGAACTATGGCTACACCTTC

j_gene: TRBJ1-6
v_gene: TRBV29-1
d_gene: TRBD1
abundance: many
CDR3aa: CSVGDSRNSPLHF
CDR3nt: TGCAGCGTCGGGGACAGTAGAAATTCACCCCTCCACTTT

j_gene: TRBJ2-4
v_gene: TRBV12-3/TRBV12-4
d_gene: .
abundance: .
CDR3aa: CASSLASLAKNIQYF
CDR3nt: TGTGCCAGCAGTTTAGCCTCCCTAGCCAAAAACATTCAGTACTTC

j_gene: TRBJ2-1
v_gene: TRBV11-2
d_gene: .
abundance: many
CDR3aa: CASSVIGGRFNEQFF
CDR3nt: TGTGCCAGCAGCGTCATTGGGGGGCGCTTCAATGAGCAGTTCTTC

j_gene: TRBJ2-3
v_gene: TRBV18
d_gene: .
abundance: many
CDR3aa: CASRGAVSTDTQYF
CDR3nt: TGTGCCAGCCGTGGGGCGGTTAGCACAGATACGCAGTATTTT

j_gene: TRBJ1-3
v_gene: TRBV4-1
d_gene: .
abundance: .
CDR3aa: CASREDPGNTIYF
CDR3nt: TGCGCCAGCCGTGAGGATCCTGGAAACACCATATATTTT

j_gene: TRBJ1-5
v_gene: TRBV12-3/TRBV12-4
d_gene: .
abundance: .
CDR3aa: CASSFDSNQPQHF
CDR3nt: TGTGCCAGCAGTTTCGACAGCAATCAGCCCCAGCATTTT

j_gene: TRBJ2-5
v_gene: TRBV20-1
d_gene: TRBD2
abundance: many
CDR3aa: CSARLSGGEETQYF
CDR3nt: TGCAGTGCTAGACTTAGCGGGGGGGAAGAGACCCAGTACTTC

j_gene: TRBJ1-1
v_gene: TRBV5-1
d_gene: TRBD1
abundance: many
CDR3aa: CASSRTGGQRGTEAFF
CDR3nt: TGCGCCAGCAGTCGGACAGGGGGTCAAAGAGGGACTGAAGCTTTCTTT

j_gene: TRBJ1-1
v_gene: TRBV5-1
d_gene: .
abundance: .
CDR3aa: CASSLPGREAFF
CDR3nt: TGCGCCAGCAGCTTACCGGGGCGTGAAGCTTTCTTT

j_gene: TRBJ2-3
v_gene: TRBV29-1
d_gene: TRBD1
abundance: .
CDR3aa: CSVGERGQGRHTQYF
CDR3nt: TGCAGCGTTGGGGAGAGGGGACAGGGGCGCCATACGCAGTATTTT

j_gene: TRBJ1-5
v_gene: TRBV7-7
d_gene: .
abundance: many
CDR3aa: CASSYFRRRGKSNQPQHF
CDR3nt: TGTGCTAGCAGCTATTTCCGTCGGAGGGGAAAAAGCAATCAGCCCCAGCATTTT

j_gene: TRBJ1-1
v_gene: TRBV29-1
d_gene: .
abundance: .
CDR3aa: CSVDFGQEAFF
CDR3nt: TGCAGCGTTGACTTCGGACAGGAAGCTTTCTTT

j_gene: TRBJ2-6
v_gene: TRBV2
d_gene: TRBD1
abundance: .
CDR3aa: CASRTGGAGANVLTF
CDR3nt: TGTGCCAGCAGGACAGGGGGCGCCGGGGCCAACGTCCTGACTTTC

j_gene: TRBJ2-6
v_gene: TRBV20-1
d_gene: .
abundance: few
CDR3aa: CSARDFRSGANVLTF
CDR3nt: TGCAGTGCTAGAGATTTCAGGTCTGGGGCCAACGTCCTGACTTTC

j_gene: TRBJ2-1
v_gene: TRBV6-1
d_gene: TRBD1
abundance: many
CDR3aa: CASSDEDRGMLDEQFF
CDR3nt: TGTGCCAGCAGTGACGAGGACAGGGGAATGTTGGATGAGCAGTTCTTC

j_gene: TRBJ2-4
v_gene: TRBV7-2
d_gene: TRBD1
abundance: few
CDR3aa: CASSRLGTGKNIQYF
CDR3nt: TGTGCCAGCAGCCGGCTAGGGACAGGCAAAAACATTCAGTACTTC